The T cell receptor beta chain under discussion was sequenced for a study of blood T cell repertoires in COVID-19. CDR3 length: 14 residues. V was pared by 5 bases and J by 7 bases, with 5 bases of the junction left unmatched. Germline lookup yields CDR1 LNHDA and CDR2 SQIVND (reference sequence). Assay: immunoSEQ multiplex PCR; the TCRdb copy retains only in-frame clones and omits some. In the table there are about 100,000 clones, roughly nine tenths of which are singletons. This clone was seen more than once but under ten times. The receptor was derived from a man in his fifties with acute or convalescent COVID-19. Specimen: peripheral blood. This rearrangement joins TRBV19 to TRBJ2-1, with 10 bases fitting TRBD1. The CDR3 DNA follows: TGTGCCAGTAGTGTGACAGGGGGCTGGAATGAGCAGTTCTTC. Its translation: CASSVTGGWNEQFF.